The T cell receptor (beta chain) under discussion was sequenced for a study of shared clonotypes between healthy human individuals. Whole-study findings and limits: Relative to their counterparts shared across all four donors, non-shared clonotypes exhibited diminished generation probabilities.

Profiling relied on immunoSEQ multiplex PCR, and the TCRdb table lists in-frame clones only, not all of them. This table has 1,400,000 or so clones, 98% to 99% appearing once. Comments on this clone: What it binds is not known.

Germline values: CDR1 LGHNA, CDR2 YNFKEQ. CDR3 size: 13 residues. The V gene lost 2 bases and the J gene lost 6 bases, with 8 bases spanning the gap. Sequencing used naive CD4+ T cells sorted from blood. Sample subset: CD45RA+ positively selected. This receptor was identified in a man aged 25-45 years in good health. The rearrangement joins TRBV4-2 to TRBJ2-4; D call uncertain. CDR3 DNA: TGTGCCAGCAGCCAAATCCCTGGAAACATTCAGTACTTC. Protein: CASSQIPGNIQYF.